The rows below give T cell receptor beta chains drawn from one sample of a study of T-cell reconstitution after alpha-beta-depleted transplantation in children. Each CDR3 protein is one row after TCRdb ran MiXCR on the PCR reads. The sample has under 450,000 distinct CDR3 sequences, roughly 17% seen once. Sequencing was performed on PBMCs, mostly from graft donor cells, taken 360 days after TCRalphabeta/CD19-depleted stem cell transplant. Every receptor here comes from a boy in the first two years of life who had a stem cell transplant for Wiskott-Aldrich syndrome, so the T cells may come from the graft donor. Both conserved end residues are part of each CDR3.

J gene,V gene,CDR3 protein
TRBJ2-3,TRBV9,CASSVVGWITDTQYF
TRBJ2-3,TRBV5-1,CASSLPSSTDTQYF
TRBJ2-3,TRBV24-1,CATRDTGTDTQYF
TRBJ2-1,TRBV5-1,CASSLGGGTGQGRNEQFF
TRBJ2-3,TRBV5-4,CASRPGQVGDTQYF
TRBJ2-1,TRBV20-1,CSASSGAYNEQFF
TRBJ2-1,TRBV5-1,CASSHWTVYNEQFF
TRBJ2-1,TRBV12-3/TRBV12-4,CASNFLAGELVLENEQFF
TRBJ2-2,TRBV5-1,CASSTSTGSSTGELFF
TRBJ1-4,TRBV7-2,CASSLGSPGALEKLFF
TRBJ2-1,TRBV6-5,CASSYGALSGYNEQFF
TRBJ2-7,TRBV6-2/TRBV6-3,CASSVLAGIGEQYF
TRBJ2-1,TRBV24-1,CATSGESRYNEQFF
TRBJ2-2,TRBV6-1,CASSRSPAGTGELFF
TRBJ2-2,TRBV19,CASSPGRTGELFF
TRBJ2-7,TRBV19,CASSIGQSYEQYF
TRBJ2-3,TRBV7-8,CASRQGSTDTQYF
TRBJ2-1,TRBV6-1,CASTRGWADSYNEQFF
TRBJ2-7,TRBV4-1,CASSKDRDRGLKQYF
TRBJ2-3,TRBV29-1,CSVAKGADTQYF
TRBJ2-1,TRBV30,CAWSPFSEQFF
TRBJ2-1,TRBV12-3/TRBV12-4,CASSWGLAGGPGEQFF
TRBJ2-7,TRBV21-1,CASSNDSGGSYEQYF
TRBJ1-5,TRBV6-2/TRBV6-3,CASRTLRGSSNQPQHF
TRBJ1-5,TRBV30,CAWSAGTGLQPQHF
TRBJ2-1,TRBV7-2,CASSFMWASGRNEQFF
TRBJ2-2,TRBV7-2,CASSLGNAGELFF
TRBJ2-1,TRBV6-1,CASSRTSGNYNEQFF
TRBJ2-7,TRBV6-1,CASRTPGGWDRGEQYF
TRBJ2-6,TRBV3-1,CASSRLAGTTSGANVLTF
TRBJ2-7,TRBV29-1,CSVLGTVSSYEQYF
TRBJ2-4,TRBV20-1,CSARGVGISNIQYF
TRBJ1-2,TRBV25-1,CASIHYGYTF
TRBJ2-2,TRBV10-3,CAISKGDRGAPGELFF
TRBJ2-3,TRBV3-1,CASSQVGHLLDTQYF
TRBJ1-2,TRBV12-5,CASGTGLDYGYTF
TRBJ2-7,TRBV3-1,CASSQEDRGGEQYF
TRBJ2-2,TRBV6-2/TRBV6-3,CASSPSRTGELFF
TRBJ2-7,TRBV5-1,CASSRTGSSYEQYF
TRBJ2-1,TRBV7-9,CASSFRQAHNEQFF
TRBJ1-2,TRBV5-4,CASSLGSQGATGYTF
TRBJ2-1,TRBV5-1,CASSLVVWQGLYNEQFF
TRBJ2-1,TRBV7-6,CASSSGLAGGLEQFF
TRBJ1-1,TRBV2,CASNPLENTEAFF
TRBJ2-1,TRBV6-2/TRBV6-3,CASSYYLKADILAGGRYEQFF
TRBJ2-4,TRBV5-1,CASSLGEWDAGSKNIQYF
TRBJ2-3,TRBV3-1,CASSQDGSRRAGGRRDTQYF
TRBJ1-2,TRBV25-1,CASSRDRVGGYTF